This T cell receptor (beta chain) was identified during a study of identical twins. cDNA molecules carried unique molecular identifiers, and template switching added a universal primer site. TCRdb reanalysed the 5' RACE reads using MiXCR and keeps one entry per CDR3 protein. The sample shows fewer than 650,000 distinct CDR3 sequences, around 7.4% of them seen only once. Study findings and constraints: Out-of-frame TCR alpha sharing in monozygotic twins exceeded recombination model predictions.

CDR3 length: 16 residues. V lost 1 base to trimming and J lost 1 base; unmatched junction nucleotides: 6. Germline V gene sequence: CDR1 LGHDT, CDR2 YNNKEL (reference sequence). This clonotype was seen only once. Its antigen is not identified. The same sample was also used in a study of yellow fever vaccine responses in identical twins.

The rearrangement uses TRBV3-1 and TRBJ2-5, with 7 bases matching TRBD2. The sample taken for sequencing was PBMCs. This sequence originates from a woman under 30 in good health. The CDR3 sequence is CASSQAMASGQETQYF. CDR3 in DNA: TGTGCCAGCAGCCAAGCGATGGCTAGCGGCCAAGAGACCCAGTACTTC.